One and the same sample provided the 5 T cell receptor beta chains below, sequenced in a study of cytomegalovirus exposure and HLA in healthy donors. In the PCR, 60 Vbeta and 13 Jbeta primers were used. Produced via immunoSEQ multiplex PCR; TCRdb's table is partial and in-frame only. Among 82,000 or so clones, about a tenth were seen once, and the ten largest hold approximately 24%. The sequenced sample consisted of PBMCs. The source of these receptors is a man aged 60 to 69 in good health and CMV-seropositive.

V is TRBV30 and J is TRBJ1-4; D gene uncertain. Trimming pared 2 bases from V and 6 bases from J, leaving 19 bases between. The CDR3 is 16 residues long. In germline, CDR1 is GTSNPN, CDR2 SVGIG (reference sequence). Written as DNA, the CDR3 is TGTGCCTGGAGTCCCGTAGACAAGGCCCCCGATGAAAAACTGTTTTTT. It is translated as CAWSPVDKAPDEKLFF.

V is TRBV6-1 and J is TRBJ2-1, with 9 bases fitting TRBD2. In germline, CDR1 is MNHNS, CDR2 SASEGT. V was clipped by 1 base and J by 1 base; unmatched bases: 2. This CDR3 is 16 amino acids long. CDR3 region: CASSEEAGGSYNEQFF. As DNA, the CDR3 is TGTGCCAGCAGTGAAGAAGCGGGGGGTTCCTACAATGAGCAGTTCTTC.

The genes are TRBV30 and TRBJ2-2; D remains unclear. Per the germline V gene, CDR1 is GTSNPN and CDR2 is SVGIG (reference sequence). The CDR3 extends over 11 amino acids. The ends were cut back, 5 bases at V and 6 bases at J, with 7 bases in the middle. The CDR3 loop is CAWANSGELFF. In DNA form, the CDR3 reads TGTGCCTGGGCTAATTCCGGGGAGCTGTTTTTT.

This clone was seen more than once but under ten times. This chain uses TRBV9 with TRBJ2-5, with a possible D match to TRBD1 (5 bases). The germline V gene encodes CDR1 SGDLS and CDR2 YYNGEE. CDR3 size: 15 residues. The germline V and J ends were trimmed by 1 base and 5 bases, with 15 bases remaining between them. The CDR3 sequence: CASSVMPGFGETQYF. The CDR3 DNA sequence: TGTGCCAGCAGCGTAATGCCAGGGTTCGGGGAGACCCAGTACTTC.

This clone has only a few counts. The rearrangement uses TRBV28 and TRBJ2-3; perhaps TRBD1 as D (5 bases). V dropped 3 bases and J dropped 7 bases, with 11 bases sitting between them. CDR1 is MDHEN, CDR2 SYDVKM, per germline. The CDR3 has 13 residues. Here the CDR3 reads CASSLAGQNTQYF. As DNA, the CDR3 is TGTGCCAGCAGTTTGGCAGGACAAAATACGCAGTATTTT.